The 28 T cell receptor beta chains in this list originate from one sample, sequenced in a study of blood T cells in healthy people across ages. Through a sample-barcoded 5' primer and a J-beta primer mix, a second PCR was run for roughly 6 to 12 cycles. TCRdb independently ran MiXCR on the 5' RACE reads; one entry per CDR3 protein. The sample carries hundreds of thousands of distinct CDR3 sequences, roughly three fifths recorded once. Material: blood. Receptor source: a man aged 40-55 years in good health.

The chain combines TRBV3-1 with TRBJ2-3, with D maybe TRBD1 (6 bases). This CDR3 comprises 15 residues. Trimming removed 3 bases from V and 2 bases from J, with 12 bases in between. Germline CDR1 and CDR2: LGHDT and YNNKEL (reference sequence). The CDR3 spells CASSHKRDNTDTQYF. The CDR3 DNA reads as TGTGCCAGCAGCCATAAACGGGACAACACAGATACGCAGTATTTT.

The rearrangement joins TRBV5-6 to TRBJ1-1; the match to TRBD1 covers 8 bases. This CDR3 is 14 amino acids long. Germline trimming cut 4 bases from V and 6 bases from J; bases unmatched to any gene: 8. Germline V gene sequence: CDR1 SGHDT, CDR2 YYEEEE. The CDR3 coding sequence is TGTGCCAGCAGCCAGACAGGGGAGTTCTCTGAAGCTTTCTTT. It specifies CASSQTGEFSEAFF.

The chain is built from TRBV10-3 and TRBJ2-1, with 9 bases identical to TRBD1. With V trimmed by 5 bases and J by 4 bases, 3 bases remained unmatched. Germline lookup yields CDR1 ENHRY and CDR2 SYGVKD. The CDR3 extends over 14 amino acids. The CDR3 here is CAISPGTGYNEQFF. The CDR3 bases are TGTGCCATCAGTCCCGGGACAGGGTACAATGAGCAGTTCTTC.

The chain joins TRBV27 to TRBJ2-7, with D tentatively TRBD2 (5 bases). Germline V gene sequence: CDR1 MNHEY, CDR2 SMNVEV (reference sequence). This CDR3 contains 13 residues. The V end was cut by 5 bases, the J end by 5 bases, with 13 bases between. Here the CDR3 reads CASSPSERDEQYF. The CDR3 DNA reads TGTGCCAGCAGTCCCTCCGAGAGGGACGAGCAGTACTTC.

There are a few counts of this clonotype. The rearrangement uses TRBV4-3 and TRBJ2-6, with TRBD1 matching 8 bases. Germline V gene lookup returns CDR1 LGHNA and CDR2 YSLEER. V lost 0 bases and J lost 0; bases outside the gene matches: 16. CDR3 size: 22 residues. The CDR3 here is CASSQEPGGTGGLRSGANVLTF. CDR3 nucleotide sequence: TGCGCCAGCAGCCAAGAGCCTGGCGGAACAGGGGGGCTACGCTCTGGGGCCAACGTCCTGACTTTC.

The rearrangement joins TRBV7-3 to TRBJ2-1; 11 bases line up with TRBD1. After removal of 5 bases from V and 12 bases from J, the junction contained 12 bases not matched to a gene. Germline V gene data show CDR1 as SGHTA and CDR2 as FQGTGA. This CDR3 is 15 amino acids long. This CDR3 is CASSPSGTGGRGQFF. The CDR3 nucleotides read TGTGCCAGCAGCCCCAGCGGGACAGGGGGTCGTGGGCAGTTCTTC.

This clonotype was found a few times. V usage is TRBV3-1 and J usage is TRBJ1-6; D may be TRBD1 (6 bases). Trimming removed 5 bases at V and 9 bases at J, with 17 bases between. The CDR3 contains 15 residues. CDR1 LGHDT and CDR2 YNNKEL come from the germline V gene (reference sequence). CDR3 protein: CASSRGVGGGSPLHF. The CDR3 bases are TGTGCCAGCAGCAGGGGGGTCGGTGGTGGTTCACCCCTCCACTTT.

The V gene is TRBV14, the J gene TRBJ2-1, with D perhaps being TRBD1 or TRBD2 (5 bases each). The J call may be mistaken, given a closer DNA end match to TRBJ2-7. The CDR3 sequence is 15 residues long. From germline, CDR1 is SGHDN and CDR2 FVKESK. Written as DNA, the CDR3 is TGTGCCAGCAGCCAAGCGCAGGGACCTAACAATGAGCAGTACTTC. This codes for CASSQAQGPNNEQYF.

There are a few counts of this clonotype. The DNA for the CDR3 is TGTGCCAGCAGTGCGGGCCCAAACACTGAAGCTTTCTTT. The encoded protein is CASSAGPNTEAFF. The V call is TRBV2, the J call TRBJ1-1; D unresolved. CDR1 is SNHLY, CDR2 FYNNEI, per germline. V was cut by 4 bases and J by 2 bases, with 8 bases left in between. The CDR3 length is 13 residues.

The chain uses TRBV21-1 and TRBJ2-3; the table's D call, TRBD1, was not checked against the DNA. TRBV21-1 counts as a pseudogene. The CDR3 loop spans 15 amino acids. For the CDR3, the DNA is TGTGCCAGCAGCCAAAGGGGGGAGCGTACAGATACGCAGTATTTT. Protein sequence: CASSQRGERTDTQYF.

The CDR3 loop reads CASSPNRLAGGNEQFF. CDR3 DNA: TGTGCCAGCAGCCCGAACAGACTAGCGGGAGGCAATGAGCAGTTCTTC. V usage is TRBV7-3 and J usage is TRBJ2-1; TRBD2 matches at 13 bases. J gave up 6 bases and V 5 bases, and 7 bases lay outside the gene matches. This CDR3 is built from 16 residues. Germline V gene sequence: CDR1 SGHTA, CDR2 FQGTGA.

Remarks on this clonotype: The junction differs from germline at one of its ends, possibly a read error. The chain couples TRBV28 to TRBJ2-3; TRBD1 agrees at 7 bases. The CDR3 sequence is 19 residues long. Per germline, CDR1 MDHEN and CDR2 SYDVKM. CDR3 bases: TGTGCCGGCAGTTTTTTTTTCAAAAGACGGGACAGTCGAGCAGATACGCAGTATTTT. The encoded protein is CAGSFFFKRRDSRADTQYF.

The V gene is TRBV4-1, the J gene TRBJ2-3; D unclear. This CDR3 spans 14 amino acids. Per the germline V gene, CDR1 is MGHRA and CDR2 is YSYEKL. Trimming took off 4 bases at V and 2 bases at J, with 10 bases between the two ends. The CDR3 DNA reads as TGCGCCAGCAGCCTGACAATTTACACAGATACGCAGTATTTT. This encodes CASSLTIYTDTQYF.

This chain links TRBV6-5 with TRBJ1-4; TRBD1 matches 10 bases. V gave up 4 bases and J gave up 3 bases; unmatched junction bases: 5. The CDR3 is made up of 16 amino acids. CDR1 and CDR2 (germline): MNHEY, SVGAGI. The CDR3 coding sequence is TGTGCCAGCAGTTCCGGACAGGGGGTAGCTAATGAAAAACTGTTTTTT. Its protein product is CASSSGQGVANEKLFF.

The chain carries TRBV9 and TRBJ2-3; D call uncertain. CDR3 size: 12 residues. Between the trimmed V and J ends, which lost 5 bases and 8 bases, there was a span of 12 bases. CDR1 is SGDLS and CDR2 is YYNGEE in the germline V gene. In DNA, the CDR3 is TGTGCCAGCAGTGAAGCGCACGGTACGCAGTATTTT. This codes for CASSEAHGTQYF.

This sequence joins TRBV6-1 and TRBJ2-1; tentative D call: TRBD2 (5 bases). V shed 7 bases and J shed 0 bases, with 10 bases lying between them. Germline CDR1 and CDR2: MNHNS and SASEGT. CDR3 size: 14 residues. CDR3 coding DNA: TGTGCCAGCACACAAGGGAGCTCCTACAATGAGCAGTTCTTC. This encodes CASTQGSSYNEQFF.

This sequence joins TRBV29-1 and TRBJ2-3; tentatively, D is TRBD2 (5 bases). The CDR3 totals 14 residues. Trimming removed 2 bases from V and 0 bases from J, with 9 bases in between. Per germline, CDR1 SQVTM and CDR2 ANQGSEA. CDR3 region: CSVETEGSTDTQYF. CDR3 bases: TGCAGCGTTGAAACAGAGGGAAGCACAGATACGCAGTATTTT.

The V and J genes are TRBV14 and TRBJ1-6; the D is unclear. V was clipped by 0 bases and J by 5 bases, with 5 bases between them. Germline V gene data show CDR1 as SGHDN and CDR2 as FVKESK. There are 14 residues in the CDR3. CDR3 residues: CASSQDGNNSPLHF. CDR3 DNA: TGTGCCAGCAGCCAAGACGGGAATAATTCACCCCTCCACTTT.

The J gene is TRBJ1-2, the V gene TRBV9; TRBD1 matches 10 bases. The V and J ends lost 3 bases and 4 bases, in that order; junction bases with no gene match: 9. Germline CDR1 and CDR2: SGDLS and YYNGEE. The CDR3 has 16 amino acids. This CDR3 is CASSAGTGDPLYGYTF. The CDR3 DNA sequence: TGTGCCAGCAGCGCCGGGACAGGGGACCCTCTCTATGGCTACACCTTC. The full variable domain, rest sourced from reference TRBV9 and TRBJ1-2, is DSGVTQTPKHLITATGQRVTLRCSPRSGDLSVYWYQQSLDQGLQFLIQYYNGEERAKGNILERFSAQQFPDLHSELNLSSLELGDSALYFCASSAGTGDPLYGYTFGSGTRLTVV.

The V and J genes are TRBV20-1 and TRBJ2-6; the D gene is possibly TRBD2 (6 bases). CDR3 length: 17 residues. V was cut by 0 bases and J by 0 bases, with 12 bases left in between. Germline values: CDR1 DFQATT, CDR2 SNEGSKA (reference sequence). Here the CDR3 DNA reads TGCAGTGCTAGAGATCACGGGAGTCCCTCTGGGGCCAACGTCCTGACTTTC. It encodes CSARDHGSPSGANVLTF.

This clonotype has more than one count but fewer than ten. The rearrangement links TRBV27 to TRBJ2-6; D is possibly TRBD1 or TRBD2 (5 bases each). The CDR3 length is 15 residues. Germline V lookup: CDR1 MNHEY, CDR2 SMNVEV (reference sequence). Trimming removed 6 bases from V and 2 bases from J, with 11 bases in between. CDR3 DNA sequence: TGTGCCAGCAGACTGACAGCGGCTGGGGCCAACGTCCTGACTTTC. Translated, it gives CASRLTAAGANVLTF.

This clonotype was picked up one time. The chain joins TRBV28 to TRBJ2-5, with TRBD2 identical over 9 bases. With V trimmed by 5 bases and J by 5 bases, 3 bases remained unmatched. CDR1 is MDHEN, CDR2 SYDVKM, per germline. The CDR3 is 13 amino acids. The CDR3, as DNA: TGTGCCAGCAGTGCCGGACTAGCGGAGACCCAGTACTTC. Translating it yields CASSAGLAETQYF.

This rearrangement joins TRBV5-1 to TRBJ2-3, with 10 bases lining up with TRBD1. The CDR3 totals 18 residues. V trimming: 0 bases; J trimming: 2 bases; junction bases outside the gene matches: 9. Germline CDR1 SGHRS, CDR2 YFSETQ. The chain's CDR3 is CASSLVLGTGDATDTQYF. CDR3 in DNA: TGCGCCAGCAGCTTGGTGCTGGGGACAGGGGATGCCACAGATACGCAGTATTTT. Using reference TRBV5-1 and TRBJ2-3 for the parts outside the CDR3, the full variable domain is KAGVTQTPRYLIKTRGQQVTLSCSPISGHRSVSWYQQTPGQGLQFLFEYFSETQRNKGNFPGRFSGRQFSNSRSEMNVSTLELGDSALYLCASSLVLGTGDATDTQYFGPGTRLTVL.

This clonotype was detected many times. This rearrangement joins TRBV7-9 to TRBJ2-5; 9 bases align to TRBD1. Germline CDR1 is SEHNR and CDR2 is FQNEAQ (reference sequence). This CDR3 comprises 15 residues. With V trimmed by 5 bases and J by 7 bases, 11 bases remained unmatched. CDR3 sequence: CASSPDRGGSGTQYF. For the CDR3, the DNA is TGTGCCAGCAGCCCCGACAGGGGGGGATCCGGGACCCAGTACTTC.

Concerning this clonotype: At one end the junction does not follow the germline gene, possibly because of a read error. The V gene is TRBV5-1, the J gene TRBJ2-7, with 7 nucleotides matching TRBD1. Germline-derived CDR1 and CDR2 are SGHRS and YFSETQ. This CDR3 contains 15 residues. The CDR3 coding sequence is TGCGCCAACAGCTCACAGGGGCCACGAACCTACGAGCAGTACTTC. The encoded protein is CANSSQGPRTYEQYF. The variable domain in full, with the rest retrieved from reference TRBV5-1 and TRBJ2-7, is KAGVTQTPRYLIKTRGQQVTLSCSPISGHRSVSWYQQTPGQGLQFLFEYFSETQRNKGNFPGRFSGRQFSNSRSEMNVSTLELGDSALYLCANSSQGPRTYEQYFGPGTRLTVT.

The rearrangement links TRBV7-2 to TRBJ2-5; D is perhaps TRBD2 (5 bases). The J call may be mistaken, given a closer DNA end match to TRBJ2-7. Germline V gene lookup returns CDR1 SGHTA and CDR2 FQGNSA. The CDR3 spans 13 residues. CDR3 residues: CASRLDLTYEQYF. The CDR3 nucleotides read TGTGCCAGCAGGTTGGACTTAACCTACGAGCAGTACTTC.

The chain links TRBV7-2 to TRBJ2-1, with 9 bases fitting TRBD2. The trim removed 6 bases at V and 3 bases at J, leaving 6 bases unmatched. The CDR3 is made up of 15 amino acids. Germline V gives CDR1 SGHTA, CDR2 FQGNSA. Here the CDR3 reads CASRPREGIYNEQFF. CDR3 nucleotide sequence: TGTGCCAGCAGACCGCGGGAGGGTATCTACAATGAGCAGTTCTTC.

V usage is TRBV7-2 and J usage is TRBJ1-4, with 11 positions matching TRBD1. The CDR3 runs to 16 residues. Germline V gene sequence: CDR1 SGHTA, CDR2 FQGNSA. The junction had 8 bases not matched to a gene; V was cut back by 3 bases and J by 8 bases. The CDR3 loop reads CASSLTSGTGGEKLFF. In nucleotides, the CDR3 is TGTGCCAGCAGCTTGACCTCCGGGACAGGGGGGGAAAAACTGTTTTTT.